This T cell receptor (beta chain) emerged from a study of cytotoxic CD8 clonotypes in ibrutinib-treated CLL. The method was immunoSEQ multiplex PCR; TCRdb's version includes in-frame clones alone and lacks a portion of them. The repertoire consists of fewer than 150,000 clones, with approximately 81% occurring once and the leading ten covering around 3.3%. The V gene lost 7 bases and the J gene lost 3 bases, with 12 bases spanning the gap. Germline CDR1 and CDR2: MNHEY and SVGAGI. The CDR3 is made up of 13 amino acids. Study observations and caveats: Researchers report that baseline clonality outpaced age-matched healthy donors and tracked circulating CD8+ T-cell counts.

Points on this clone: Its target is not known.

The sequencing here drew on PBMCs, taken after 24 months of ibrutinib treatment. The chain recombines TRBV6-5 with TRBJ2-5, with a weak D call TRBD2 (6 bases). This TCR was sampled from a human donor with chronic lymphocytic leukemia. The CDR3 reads CASTAGTEETQYF. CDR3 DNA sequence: TGTGCCAGCACTGCGGGGACCGAAGAGACCCAGTACTTC.